Each of the 27 T cell receptor beta chains below was sequenced from the same sample in a study of T cells expressing NK-cell markers. TCRdb reprocessed the 5' RACE reads and stores each CDR3 protein as one record, lacking DNA. Recorded here are 550,000 to 600,000 distinct CDR3 sequences; the top ten clones represent around 4%. The material sequenced was blood T cells: a sorted CD56 or NKG2C T cell subset, CD4+ or CD8+ T cells, or bulk PBMC T cells (not recorded which). All receptors derive from a man between 18 and 29 years old in good health.

The chain combines TRBV5-6 with TRBJ2-4. Germline CDR1 and CDR2: SGHDT and YYEEEE. CDR3 size: 17 residues. CDR3 region: CASSLGRPGIAKNIQYF.

V is TRBV28 and J is TRBJ2-1; as DNA is missing, the TRBD1 call by TCRdb cannot be tested. The CDR3 extends over 13 amino acids. CDR1 MDHEN and CDR2 SYDVKM come from the germline V gene. CDR3 residues: CASREGAGIEQFF.

The CDR3 reads CASSLSTALYGYTF. This chain joins TRBV7-9 and TRBJ1-2. The germline V gene has CDR1 SEHNR and CDR2 FQNEAQ (reference sequence). The CDR3 consists of 14 residues.

The chain employs TRBV25-1 and TRBJ2-3; TCRdb's assignment of TRBD1 cannot be checked, as there is no DNA. The germline V gene encodes CDR1 MGHDK and CDR2 SYGVNS. The CDR3 covers 16 residues. Here the CDR3 reads CASSLLYQGSTDTQYF.

V gene TRBV29-1 combines with J gene TRBJ2-3; TCRdb reports TRBD1, a call that lacks DNA to check it against. The CDR3 consists of 15 residues. The germline gives CDR1 SQVTM, CDR2 ANQGSEA. The CDR3 region is CSALDPGLSTDTQYF.

This chain links TRBV21-1 with TRBJ2-2; TCRdb returns TRBD1, unconfirmable since there is no DNA. TRBV21-1 is a pseudogene segment. The CDR3 has 12 residues. CDR3 loop: CASDRGTGELFF.

The V and J genes are TRBV7-2 and TRBJ2-1; checking the TCRdb D call of TRBD1 is not possible without DNA. The CDR3 consists of 14 residues. Germline CDR1 is SGHTA and CDR2 is FQGNSA. This CDR3 reads CASSSQGALNEQFF.

The genes are TRBV29-1 and TRBJ1-2; TCRdb indicates TRBD1, and absent DNA this call remains unverified. The CDR3 covers 16 residues. Germline CDR1 SQVTM, CDR2 ANQGSEA. The CDR3 loop reads CSVQLGTGGLDYGYTF.

This sequence joins TRBV20-1 and TRBJ1-5. The germline gives CDR1 DFQATT, CDR2 SNEGSKA (reference sequence). There are 13 residues in the CDR3. CDR3 amino acids: CSARDRPNQPQHF.

V and J are TRBV3-1 and TRBJ1-1; TCRdb's D call of TRBD1 is untestable without DNA. Germline lookup yields CDR1 LGHDT and CDR2 YNNKEL (reference sequence). CDR3 size: 16 residues. CDR3 loop: CASSQTGPGSNTEAFF.

The chain is built from TRBV9 and TRBJ2-7. This CDR3 has 14 residues. Germline V gene lookup returns CDR1 SGDLS and CDR2 YYNGEE. The CDR3 spells CASSPSHLTYEQYF. The whole variable domain, remainder taken from reference TRBV9 and TRBJ2-7, is DSGVTQTPKHLITATGQRVTLRCSPRSGDLSVYWYQQSLDQGLQFLIQYYNGEERAKGNILERFSAQQFPDLHSELNLSSLELGDSALYFCASSPSHLTYEQYFGPGTRLTVT.

CDR3 region: CSAISAVRGQGEQFF. This chain joins TRBV20-1 and TRBJ2-1; the TRBD1 assignment by TCRdb is unverifiable without DNA. The CDR3 covers 15 residues. CDR1 is DFQATT and CDR2 is SNEGSKA in the germline V gene (reference sequence).

This sequence joins TRBV4-2 and TRBJ1-5; TCRdb selects TRBD1, and the lack of DNA leaves this call unchecked. The CDR3 totals 15 residues. Germline CDR1 is LGHNA and CDR2 is YNFKEQ. CDR3: CASSQADRGNQPQHF.

The chain recombines TRBV9 with TRBJ2-5; TCRdb names TRBD1, which stays unverified in the absence of DNA. The CDR3 covers 15 residues. Germline-derived CDR1 and CDR2 are SGDLS and YYNGEE. The CDR3 region is CASSATQGKKETQYF.

The genes are TRBV5-1 and TRBJ2-2. The CDR3 sequence is 15 residues long. Germline assignment: CDR1 SGHRS and CDR2 YFSETQ. The CDR3 is CASSLGQFIPGELFF.

The chain couples TRBV12-5 to TRBJ2-1; TCRdb picks TRBD2, but there is no DNA to check that call. This CDR3 contains 12 residues. CDR1 is LGHNT and CDR2 is FRNRAP in the germline V gene. This chain's CDR3 is CASGLVESKQFF.

The rearrangement links TRBV12-3 or TRBV12-4 to TRBJ2-3; TCRdb selects TRBD2, and the lack of DNA leaves this call unchecked. The CDR3 is 19 residues long. CDR3 sequence: CASSLDSDGLAGSTDTQYF.

The chain uses TRBV7-9 and TRBJ2-7; TCRdb designates TRBD1, a call that cannot be tested without DNA. Germline V gene data show CDR1 as SEHNR and CDR2 as FQNEAQ (reference sequence). The length of the CDR3 is 16 residues. The CDR3 region is CASTNGPTESSYEQYF.

This rearrangement joins TRBV20-1 to TRBJ2-5; there is no DNA to check the TCRdb D call of TRBD2. Germline loops: CDR1 DFQATT, CDR2 SNEGSKA (reference sequence). CDR3 length: 12 amino acids. The CDR3 sequence: CSGAAGQETQYF.

The rearrangement uses TRBV9 and TRBJ2-1; TCRdb's D call of TRBD1 is untestable without DNA. The CDR3 is made up of 15 amino acids. The V gene's germline CDR1 is SGDLS and CDR2 YYNGEE. The CDR3 reads CASSTQGTGYNEQFF. Using reference TRBV9 and TRBJ2-1 for the parts outside the CDR3, the full variable domain is DSGVTQTPKHLITATGQRVTLRCSPRSGDLSVYWYQQSLDQGLQFLIQYYNGEERAKGNILERFSAQQFPDLHSELNLSSLELGDSALYFCASSTQGTGYNEQFFGPGTRLTVL.

J is TRBJ2-7 and V is TRBV9. The CDR3 spans 13 residues. Germline values: CDR1 SGDLS, CDR2 YYNGEE. This chain's CDR3 is CASSVSILEEQYF. The full variable domain, in which reference TRBV9 and TRBJ2-7 provide the parts outside the CDR3, is DSGVTQTPKHLITATGQRVTLRCSPRSGDLSVYWYQQSLDQGLQFLIQYYNGEERAKGNILERFSAQQFPDLHSELNLSSLELGDSALYFCASSVSILEEQYFGPGTRLTVT.

V usage is TRBV12-3 or TRBV12-4 and J usage is TRBJ2-5; absent DNA, TCRdb's TRBD2 call cannot be checked. The CDR3 spans 15 residues. The CDR3 sequence: CASSGRLAAWETQYF.

CDR3 amino acids: CASSLRLREQYF. The chain joins TRBV12-3 or TRBV12-4 to TRBJ2-7. There are 12 residues in the CDR3.

The J gene is TRBJ2-1, the V gene TRBV13; TCRdb designates TRBD2, a call that cannot be tested without DNA. The CDR3 has 21 amino acids. Germline assignment: CDR1 PRHDT and CDR2 FYEKMQ (reference sequence). CDR3 sequence: CASSLVLAGQLIRSRGGEQFF.

The V call is TRBV25-1, the J call TRBJ1-1. The CDR3 contains 11 residues. CDR1 and CDR2 from the germline V gene are MGHDK and SYGVNS. CDR3 protein: CASRSRGEAFF.

This chain uses TRBV6-1 with TRBJ1-2; as DNA is missing, the TRBD1 call by TCRdb cannot be tested. The CDR3 contains 14 residues. Per the germline V gene, CDR1 is MNHNS and CDR2 is SASEGT. This CDR3 is CASTGRDTAYGYTF.

The V call is TRBV11-1, the J call TRBJ1-1; TCRdb returns TRBD1, unconfirmable since there is no DNA. The CDR3 runs 15 residues. Per germline, CDR1 SGHAT and CDR2 FQDESV (reference sequence). The CDR3 reads CASSLGVGGTLEAFF. The full variable domain, with the rest looked up from reference TRBV11-1 and TRBJ1-1, is EAEVAQSPRYKITEKSQAVAFWCDPISGHATLYWYRQILGQGPELLVQFQDESVVDDSQLPKDRFSAERLKGVDSTLKIQPAELGDSAMYLCASSLGVGGTLEAFFGQGTRLTVV.